One and the same sample provided the 11 T cell receptor beta chains below, sequenced in a study of blood T cell repertoires in COVID-19. Produced via immunoSEQ multiplex PCR; TCRdb's table is partial and in-frame only. The sample yields about 73,000 clones, approximately 92% seen once. What was sequenced was peripheral blood. These receptor sequences come from a man older than 75 with acute or convalescent COVID-19.

This chain uses TRBV19 with TRBJ2-5; TRBD1 aligns across 8 bases. The CDR3 loop spans 14 amino acids. V dropped 8 bases and J dropped 11; count of bases not matched to a gene: 16. The germline gives CDR1 LNHDA, CDR2 SQIVND (reference sequence). CDR3 sequence reads: CASSGQDPLGLQYF. CDR3 nucleotide sequence: TGTGCCAGTTCGGGACAGGACCCCCTAGGCCTACAGTACTTC.

The V gene is TRBV11-2, the J gene TRBJ2-1; tentatively, D is TRBD1 (6 bases). V lost 3 bases, J lost 9 bases, and 9 bases lay in between. Germline CDR1 reads SGHAT; CDR2 reads FQNNGV. The length of the CDR3 is 12 residues. CDR3 region: CASSFNRAEQFF. CDR3 nucleotide sequence: TGTGCCAGCAGCTTCAACAGGGCTGAGCAGTTCTTC.

The chain combines TRBV19 with TRBJ1-4; possible D gene TRBD1, 5 bases. Germline CDR1 reads LNHDA; CDR2 reads SQIVND (reference sequence). This CDR3 is built from 17 residues. Trimming left V 5 bases short and J 0 bases short, with 16 bases between. DNA of the CDR3: TGTGCCAGTAGTTCCGGGGGGAGGAAGGCAACTAATGAAAAACTGTTTTTT. Translated: CASSSGGRKATNEKLFF.

Comments on this clone: Additional DNA sequences in this sample encode the identical CDR3. This chain connects TRBV6-4 to TRBJ2-5; 7 bases agree with TRBD1. The length of the CDR3 is 13 residues. Germline V gene sequence: CDR1 MRHNA, CDR2 SNTAGT. After removal of 4 bases from V and 4 bases from J, the junction contained 3 bases not matched to a gene. The CDR3 region is CASSGDRGETQYF. CDR3 DNA: TGTGCCAGCAGTGGGGACAGAGGAGAGACCCAGTACTTC.

This sequence joins TRBV28 and TRBJ1-2; D may be TRBD1 (6 bases). Germline-derived CDR1 and CDR2 are MDHEN and SYDVKM. The CDR3 is 13 residues long. V was pared by 6 bases and J by 3 bases, with 11 bases between. CDR3 DNA sequence: TGTGCCAGCAGACGGGACAACTACTATGGCTACACCTTC. This gives the protein CASRRDNYYGYTF.

The chain has TRBV5-1 and TRBJ2-1, with 9 bases that match TRBD2. V shed 0 bases, J shed 8 bases, and the junction held 6 bases outside the gene matches. CDR1 is SGHRS and CDR2 is YFSETQ in the germline V gene. The CDR3 runs to 15 residues. The CDR3 region has the DNA TGCGCCAGCAGCTTGGTAAACGCGGGGGGGGATGAGCAGTTCTTC. Its translation: CASSLVNAGGDEQFF. Based on the CDR3 plus reference TRBV5-1 and TRBJ2-1, the full variable domain is KAGVTQTPRYLIKTRGQQVTLSCSPISGHRSVSWYQQTPGQGLQFLFEYFSETQRNKGNFPGRFSGRQFSNSRSEMNVSTLELGDSALYLCASSLVNAGGDEQFFGPGTRLTVL.

The chain uses TRBV7-2 and TRBJ2-7; tentatively, D is TRBD1 (6 bases). This CDR3 region has 15 residues. Germline V CDR1 and CDR2: SGHTA, FQGNSA. V was clipped by 2 bases and J by 3 bases, with 14 bases between them. CDR3 amino acids: CASSLQDRLNYEQYF. In nucleotides, the CDR3 is TGTGCCAGCAGCTTACAGGACAGATTAAACTACGAGCAGTACTTC.

This clone has a single count. This chain joins TRBV19 and TRBJ2-1; 11 nucleotides match TRBD2. Trimming cost V 5 bases and J 9 bases; bases outside gene matches: 6. The CDR3 extends over 14 amino acids. Per the germline V gene, CDR1 is LNHDA and CDR2 is SQIVND (reference sequence). The CDR3 region is CASSSHSGRVEQFF. The CDR3 nucleotides are TGTGCCAGTAGTTCCCATAGCGGGAGGGTTGAGCAGTTCTTC.

This clone was detected only once. The genes are TRBV24-1 and TRBJ2-1, with TRBD2 matching 13 bases. Germline trimming cut 4 bases from V and 5 bases from J; bases unmatched to any gene: 4. This CDR3 region has 16 residues. The germline CDR1 and CDR2 sequences are KGHDR and SFDVKD. The CDR3 sequence: CATSEMGLAGNNEQFF. CDR3 coding DNA: TGTGCCACCAGTGAAATGGGACTAGCGGGAAACAATGAGCAGTTCTTC.

The J gene is TRBJ1-1, the V gene TRBV28, with D maybe TRBD1 (5 bases). This CDR3 is built from 15 residues. From germline, CDR1 is MDHEN and CDR2 SYDVKM. V lost 3 bases and J lost 1, with 12 bases in between. In DNA form, the CDR3 reads TGTGCCAGCAGTTTTCCAGGGCGCCGGAACACTGAAGCTTTCTTT. This encodes CASSFPGRRNTEAFF. Full variable domain (rest looked up from reference TRBV28 and TRBJ1-1): DVKVTQSSRYLVKRTGEKVFLECVQDMDHENMFWYRQDPGLGLRLIYFSYDVKMKEKGDIPEGYSVSREKKERFSLILESASTNQTSMYLCASSFPGRRNTEAFFGQGTRLTVV.

The chain uses TRBV5-3 and TRBJ2-5, with 13 bases that match TRBD2. TRBV5-3 qualifies as an ORF whose function is uncertain. The CDR3 contains 17 residues. V gave up 4 bases and J gave up 1 base; unmatched junction bases: 7. The CDR3 is CARSTTGLAGVQETQYF. Written as DNA, the CDR3 is TGTGCCAGAAGCACAACTGGACTAGCGGGGGTCCAAGAGACCCAGTACTTC.